What follows are 18 T cell receptor beta chains derived from one specimen sequenced in a study of cytomegalovirus exposure and HLA in healthy donors (dated by TCRdb to the late 2010s). The library was obtained by the immunoSEQ multiplex PCR assay. For the multiplex PCR, a mixture combining 60 forward primers for TCR Vbeta segments and 13 reverse primers for TCR Jbeta segments was used. The table comes from immuneACCESS by way of TCRdb, which keeps in-frame sequences with V and J called. Part of the clones is missing from these tables; in studies checked, under half for an unresolved V gene and the rest for unknown reasons. Present in this sample are roughly 200,000 clones, over 70% of which were seen just once. The ten top clones hold around 6% of the sample. The sequenced sample consisted of PBMCs. The receptors come from a man in his forties in good health and CMV-seronegative.

This clone was found a few times. The chain is built from TRBV7-9 and TRBJ1-4; a possible D gene is TRBD1 (6 bases). CDR1 and CDR2 (germline): SEHNR, FQNEAQ (reference sequence). CDR3 length: 15 residues. Trimming took off 5 bases at V and 0 bases at J, with 10 bases between the two ends. This CDR3 is CASSAGTSTNEKLFF. The CDR3 DNA reads TGTGCCAGCAGCGCCGGGACATCAACTAATGAAAAACTGTTTTTT.

Written as DNA, the CDR3 is TGCGCCAGCAGCCATCTGTTCGGGACAGGGAACTACTACGAGCAGTACTTC. Translation gives CASSHLFGTGNYYEQYF. The chain carries TRBV4-1 and TRBJ2-7; 9 bases align to TRBD1. Germline CDR1 MGHRA, CDR2 YSYEKL. The CDR3 runs 17 residues. V dropped 3 bases and J dropped 3; count of bases not matched to a gene: 12.

This clone was seen a handful of times. The rearrangement links TRBV7-2 to TRBJ2-7; 7 bases match TRBD2. The CDR3 length is 16 residues. Germline V CDR1 and CDR2: SGHTA, FQGNSA. J gave up 0 bases and V 2 bases, and 7 bases lay outside the gene matches. As DNA, the CDR3 is TGTGCCAGCAGCTTATTGGGCAGCGGGGTCTCCTACGAGCAGTACTTC. Encoded protein: CASSLLGSGVSYEQYF.

The chain is built from TRBV5-6 and TRBJ2-2; D is perhaps TRBD1 (6 bases). V lost 1 base to trimming and J lost 6 bases, with 16 bases between them. The germline CDR1 and CDR2 sequences are SGHDT and YYEEEE. This CDR3 is built from 16 residues. The CDR3 loop reads CASSLRSAGAPGELFF. The CDR3, as DNA: TGTGCCAGCAGCTTGAGGTCGGCAGGGGCTCCCGGGGAGCTGTTTTTT. The variable domain in full, with the rest retrieved from reference TRBV5-6 and TRBJ2-2, is DAGVTQSPTHLIKTRGQQVTLRCSPKSGHDTVSWYQQALGQGPQFIFQYYEEEERQRGNFPDRFSGHQFPNYSSELNVNALLLGDSALYLCASSLRSAGAPGELFFGEGSRLTVL.

The genes are TRBV2 and TRBJ2-5, with D possibly matching TRBD2 (6 bases). The CDR3 spans 15 residues. Germline V gene lookup returns CDR1 SNHLY and CDR2 FYNNEI. Trimming pared 6 bases from V and 7 bases from J, leaving 21 bases between. CDR3 bases: TGTGCCAGCAGGGAGGGGACCCCAAGTTTGGGGACCCAGTACTTC. Amino acid sequence: CASREGTPSLGTQYF.

DNA of the CDR3: TGCGCCAGCACCGGGGACAGGGGGCACACCATATATTTT. Translation: CASTGDRGHTIYF. The rearrangement uses TRBV5-1 and TRBJ1-3, with 12 bases aligning to TRBD1. Germline V gene sequence: CDR1 SGHRS, CDR2 YFSETQ. The trim removed 6 bases at V and 8 bases at J, leaving 3 bases unmatched. This CDR3 spans 13 amino acids. Combining the CDR3 with reference TRBV5-1 and TRBJ1-3 gives the whole variable domain KAGVTQTPRYLIKTRGQQVTLSCSPISGHRSVSWYQQTPGQGLQFLFEYFSETQRNKGNFPGRFSGRQFSNSRSEMNVSTLELGDSALYLCASTGDRGHTIYFGEGSWLTVV.

This chain uses TRBV19 with TRBJ2-7, with 7 bases aligning to TRBD1. After removal of 3 bases from V and 0 bases from J, the junction contained 5 bases not matched to a gene. The CDR3 runs 15 residues. Germline CDR1 and CDR2: LNHDA and SQIVND (reference sequence). The CDR3 loop reads CASSIRPGGSYEQYF. The DNA for the CDR3 is TGTGCCAGTAGTATTCGGCCAGGGGGCTCCTACGAGCAGTACTTC.

This chain links TRBV14 with TRBJ1-1, with 7 bases lining up with TRBD1. With 3 bases clipped from V and 1 base from J, the junction kept 2 bases outside the gene matches. This CDR3 has 14 amino acids. In germline, CDR1 is SGHDN, CDR2 FVKESK. The CDR3 region is CASSQRTGNTEAFF. In DNA, the CDR3 is TGTGCCAGCAGCCAGCGGACAGGGAACACTGAAGCTTTCTTT.

The genes are TRBV30 and TRBJ1-5, with 10 nucleotides matching TRBD1. The CDR3 extends over 15 amino acids. V shed 3 bases and J 4 bases; nucleotides not matched to a gene: 6. Germline loops: CDR1 GTSNPN, CDR2 SVGIG (reference sequence). CDR3 bases: TGTGCCTGGAGGGGGGGACAGGGGTTGAATCAGCCCCAGCATTTT. Protein: CAWRGGQGLNQPQHF.

In this sample, this clone turned up once. This chain links TRBV6-1 with TRBJ1-5; the D gene is possibly TRBD1 (6 bases). Germline V gene lookup returns CDR1 MNHNS and CDR2 SASEGT. The V end lost 7 bases, the J end lost 7 bases, and 20 bases lay between the germline ends. The CDR3 has 15 amino acids. In nucleotides, the CDR3 is TGTGCCAGCAACCCAAGTGGGGGGGCTCGGCAGCCCCAGCATTTT. Protein sequence: CASNPSGGARQPQHF.

The rearrangement joins TRBV7-3 to TRBJ2-1, with D possibly TRBD1 on 6 matching bases. CDR1 is SGHTA, CDR2 FQGTGA, per germline. V was pared by 5 bases and J by 8 bases, with 10 bases between. The CDR3 spans 12 residues. CDR3 residues: CASSQDRHEQFF. DNA for the CDR3: TGTGCCAGCAGCCAAGACAGGCATGAGCAGTTCTTC.

This clone was found a few times. This chain uses TRBV6-5 with TRBJ1-5, with D perhaps matching TRBD1 (6 bases). V dropped 6 bases and J dropped 3 bases, with 9 bases sitting between them. The CDR3 runs 13 residues. Germline V CDR1 and CDR2: MNHEY, SVGAGI. The CDR3 nucleotides read TGTGCCAGCAGCGGACAGATCAATCAGCCCCAGCATTTT. Its translation: CASSGQINQPQHF.

The V and J genes are TRBV4-1 and TRBJ2-3; D gene ambiguous. The CDR3 spans 15 residues. The V gene lost 0 bases and the J gene lost 5 bases, with 12 bases spanning the gap. In germline, CDR1 is MGHRA, CDR2 YSYEKL. As DNA, the CDR3 is TGCGCCAGCAGCCAAGACCGGATCAACAGAGATACGCAGTATTTT. This codes for CASSQDRINRDTQYF.

The chain joins TRBV6-1 to TRBJ1-5, with unresolved D. Germline V CDR1 and CDR2: MNHNS, SASEGT. The CDR3 is made up of 14 amino acids. The V end was cut by 4 bases, the J end by 6 bases, with 13 bases between. The DNA for the CDR3 is TGTGCCAGCAGTGGGATGCGGGGTCGTCAGCCCCAGCATTTT. Its protein product is CASSGMRGRQPQHF.

The V call is TRBV5-1, the J call TRBJ2-7; the match to TRBD2 covers 9 bases. Trimming took 0 bases from V and 3 from J; bases not matched to a gene: 4. The CDR3 length is 15 residues. The germline CDR1 and CDR2 sequences are SGHRS and YFSETQ. The CDR3 loop reads CASSLDGTSRYEQYF. The DNA for the CDR3 is TGCGCCAGCAGCTTGGATGGGACTAGCCGCTACGAGCAGTACTTC.

V and J are TRBV7-9 and TRBJ1-2, with D perhaps TRBD1 (5 bases). Germline V gene sequence: CDR1 SEHNR, CDR2 FQNEAQ (reference sequence). V shed 4 bases and J shed 2 bases, with 14 bases lying between them. The CDR3 sequence is 15 residues long. The CDR3 DNA follows: TGTGCCAGCAGCTCCCCTTCCGGGGGGAACTATGGCTACACCTTC. Translating it yields CASSSPSGGNYGYTF.

The chain combines TRBV12-5 with TRBJ2-1, with 7 bases lining up with TRBD1. Germline V gives CDR1 LGHNT, CDR2 FRNRAP. Germline trimming cut 3 bases from V and 2 bases from J; bases unmatched to any gene: 7. The CDR3 contains 16 residues. The DNA for the CDR3 is TGTGCTAGTGGTTTAGAGCGACAGGGTACCTACAATGAGCAGTTCTTC. It specifies CASGLERQGTYNEQFF.

The count of this clone is one. The genes are TRBV27 and TRBJ2-7; D may be TRBD1 (5 bases). CDR3 size: 13 residues. Trimming pared 1 base from V and 5 bases from J, leaving 9 bases between. CDR1 and CDR2 from the germline V gene are MNHEY and SMNVEV (reference sequence). CDR3 nucleotide sequence: TGTGCCAGCAGTTTATTAGGGGTCCACGAGCAGTACTTC. This gives the protein CASSLLGVHEQYF.